This T cell receptor (beta chain) was retrieved from a study of cytomegalovirus exposure and HLA in healthy donors. The PCR contained 60 Vbeta and 13 Jbeta primers. Sequencing used immunoSEQ multiplex PCR; TCRdb keeps in-frame clones, though not all of them. This table holds approximately 160,000 clones, 77% found once. Sequencing was done on a sample of PBMCs. This clonotype originated in a woman aged 30 to 39 in good health and CMV-seropositive.

In nucleotides, the CDR3 is TGTGCCACCGGTTGGGGGCTGGGGACCGGGGAGCTGTTTTTT. It is translated as CATGWGLGTGELFF. The J gene is TRBJ2-2, the V gene TRBV2; D possibly corresponds to TRBD1 (6 bases). The germline V and J ends were trimmed by 10 bases and 5 bases, with 17 bases remaining between them. The CDR3 loop spans 14 amino acids. CDR1 and CDR2 (germline): SNHLY, FYNNEI. The full variable domain, rest sourced from reference TRBV2 and TRBJ2-2, is EPEVTQTPSHQVTQMGQEVILRCVPISNHLYFYWYRQILGQKVEFLVSFYNNEISEKSEIFDDQFSVERPDGSNFTLKIRSTKLEDSAMYFCATGWGLGTGELFFGEGSRLTVL.